The next 23 T cell receptor beta chains were all read from a single sample in a study of metastatic and nonmetastatic thyroid tumors. Each patient went into thyroid surgery without having received any treatment. TCRdb reanalyzed the PCR reads with MiXCR. The table includes approximately 69,000 clones, 13% to 15% detected once. The sequenced sample consisted of blood. The receptors originated from a male donor with papillary thyroid cancer or a benign thyroid nodule (not recorded which). Some clones in this sample may be carry-over from other donors' samples.

This clone was observed at least ten times. The rearrangement uses TRBV7-2 and TRBJ2-7; a possible D gene is TRBD2 (8 bases). The CDR3 totals 15 residues. Germline lookup yields CDR1 SGHTA and CDR2 FQGNSA. V was clipped by 5 bases and J by 4 bases, with 18 bases between them. In DNA form, the CDR3 reads TGTGCCAGCAGCCCAGGGGGAGCGGGAGATTACGAGCAGTACTTC. Its translation: CASSPGGAGDYEQYF.

This clone appeared many times. This chain uses TRBV10-3 with TRBJ1-1, with D unclear. Germline V gene lookup returns CDR1 ENHRY and CDR2 SYGVKD. The CDR3 runs 17 residues. With 0 bases removed from V and 4 bases from J, the gap between germline ends came to 18 bases. CDR3 DNA sequence: TGTGCCATCAGTGAGTCGATCTTGCCGGGAGGTCCCACTGAAGCTTTCTTT. Amino acid sequence: CAISESILPGGPTEAFF.

This clone is medium-sized (0.01 to 0.1%) within its sample. In DNA, the CDR3 is TGTGCCAGCAGTTACCAGACAGGGGGTTCCTACGAGCAGTACTTC. Its translation: CASSYQTGGSYEQYF. The rearrangement joins TRBV6-2 or TRBV6-3 to TRBJ2-7; TRBD1 aligns across 9 bases. The CDR3 contains 15 residues. The ends lost 2 bases at V and 1 base at J; junction bases unmatched: 3. Germline V gene data show CDR1 as MNHEY and CDR2 as SVGEGT.

This clone appeared many times. This CDR3 is also generated by other DNA sequences in the sample. The chain recombines TRBV20-1 with TRBJ2-2, with no clear D. CDR1 and CDR2 from the germline V gene are DFQATT and SNEGSKA (reference sequence). The CDR3 has 12 amino acids. Trimming left V 3 bases short and J 0 bases short, with 2 bases between. CDR3 DNA: TGCAGTGCTAGTCCGAACACCGGGGAGCTGTTTTTT. It yields the protein CSASPNTGELFF.

This clone was recorded many times. The chain carries TRBV7-8 and TRBJ1-2; the D is unclear. Germline CDR1 SGHVS, CDR2 FQNEAQ. Trimming took 5 bases from V and 7 from J, leaving 17 bases between them. The CDR3 is 14 amino acids. CDR3 bases: TGTGCCAGCAGCCCTCTCTCACGGGGTGGTGGCTACACCTTC. The encoded protein is CASSPLSRGGGYTF.

This sequence joins TRBV18 and TRBJ2-7, with 7 bases fitting TRBD2. CDR1 is KGHSH and CDR2 is LQKENI in the germline V gene. After removal of 5 bases from V and 6 bases from J, the junction contained 10 bases not matched to a gene. This CDR3 contains 14 residues. In DNA form, the CDR3 reads TGTGCCAGCTCATCAGCGGGAACCCGGTCCGAGCAGTACTTC. Translation: CASSSAGTRSEQYF.

This clone was seen repeatedly, ten times or more. This chain joins TRBV18 and TRBJ1-3, with 7 bases that match TRBD1. After removal of 3 bases from V and 0 bases from J, the junction contained 5 bases not matched to a gene. CDR1 is KGHSH, CDR2 LQKENI, per germline. The CDR3 totals 16 residues. In DNA form, the CDR3 reads TGTGCCAGCTCACCGGGGACAGAAAGCTCTGGAAACACCATATATTTT. This sequence encodes CASSPGTESSGNTIYF.

For this clone: A much larger clone is a single base away; this may be a read error. The rearrangement links TRBV9 to TRBJ2-5; no clear D gene. Deletions cut 3 bases from V and 1 base from J, with 10 bases between. Germline CDR1 SGDLS, CDR2 YYNGEE. This CDR3 is 14 amino acids long. This CDR3 is CASSATWIQETQYF. DNA of the CDR3: TGTGCCAGCAGCGCGACATGGATCCAAGAGACCCAGTACTTC. Full variable domain (remainder filled in from reference TRBV9 and TRBJ2-5): DSGVTQTPKHLITATGQRVTLRCSPRSGDLSVYWYQQSLDQGLQFLIQYYNGEERAKGNILERFSAQQFPDLHSELNLSSLELGDSALYFCASSATWIQETQYFGPGTRLLVL.

This clone was observed at least ten times. This rearrangement joins TRBV10-2 to TRBJ2-5, with D unclear. Germline CDR1 is WSHSY and CDR2 is SAAADI. There are 13 residues in the CDR3. Trimming took off 4 bases at V and 4 bases at J, with 10 bases between the two ends. CDR3 protein: CASSVGPGETQYF. The DNA of the CDR3 is TGCGCCAGCAGTGTAGGGCCAGGAGAGACCCAGTACTTC.

This clone was detected a few times. The chain carries TRBV6-5 and TRBJ2-7; 10 nucleotides match TRBD2. The CDR3 runs to 16 residues. J lost 2 bases, V lost 6 bases, and 10 bases had no gene match. CDR1 MNHEY and CDR2 SVGAGI come from the germline V gene. The CDR3 loop reads CASSRVGAGGPYEQYF. Written as DNA, the CDR3 is TGTGCCAGCAGCCGGGTAGGAGCGGGAGGGCCCTACGAGCAGTACTTC.

This clone was counted many times. J is TRBJ2-1 and V is TRBV4-2; D is perhaps TRBD1 (5 bases). There are 13 residues in the CDR3. The germline V and J ends were trimmed by 0 bases and 7 bases, with 7 bases remaining between them. Looked up from germline, CDR1 is LGHNA and CDR2 is YNFKEQ. The CDR3 region is CASSQDGANEQFF. DNA for the CDR3: TGTGCCAGCAGCCAAGATGGGGCGAATGAGCAGTTCTTC.

This clone has ten or more counts. At one of its ends the junction is not consistent with the germline gene, which may arise from a read error. The chain carries TRBV5-6 and TRBJ1-2; maybe TRBD1 (6 bases). Germline-derived CDR1 and CDR2 are SGHDT and YYEEEE. The CDR3 spans 17 residues. In nucleotides, the CDR3 is TGTGCCAGCAGCCCCAGGGGTTCCCTGTCTTTTCAGGGTGGCCACACCTTC. Amino acid sequence: CASSPRGSLSFQGGHTF.

There are many counts of this clone. This chain uses TRBV10-3 with TRBJ2-1; possible D gene TRBD1, 6 bases. Trimming took off 6 bases at V and 9 bases at J, with 15 bases between the two ends. Germline V CDR1 and CDR2: ENHRY, SYGVKD. The CDR3 spans 13 residues. The CDR3 DNA reads as TGTGCCATCAGCCCAGGGGTTCCTCCTGAGCAGTTCTTC. Its translation: CAISPGVPPEQFF.

This clone was counted ten times or more. The V gene is TRBV27, the J gene TRBJ2-5; no clear D gene. CDR3 length equals 13 residues. CDR1 MNHEY and CDR2 SMNVEV come from the germline V gene (reference sequence). Trimming took off 6 bases at V and 0 bases at J, with 8 bases between the two ends. The CDR3 nucleotides are TGTGCCAGCAGCCGGACCTACCAAGAGACCCAGTACTTC. Translating gives CASSRTYQETQYF.

This clone was detected ten times or more. This chain uses TRBV20-1 with TRBJ2-3, with 8 bases matching TRBD1. J lost 2 bases, V lost 5 bases, and 3 bases had no gene match. CDR1 is DFQATT and CDR2 is SNEGSKA in the germline V gene (reference sequence). CDR3 length: 13 residues. The CDR3 sequence: CSAYRGVTDTQYF. The DNA of the CDR3 is TGCAGTGCTTACAGGGGGGTCACAGATACGCAGTATTTT.

This clone occurred many times. The CDR3 region is CASSPTGQGWGANVLTF. In nucleotides, the CDR3 is TGTGCCAGCAGCCCAACAGGACAGGGGTGGGGGGCCAACGTCCTGACTTTC. The V and J genes are TRBV9 and TRBJ2-6, with 9 nucleotides matching TRBD1. Germline CDR1 SGDLS, CDR2 YYNGEE. The CDR3 is made up of 17 amino acids. Trimming at V came to 4 bases and at J to 4 bases, leaving 9 bases not matched to a gene.

The table lists this clone with many counts. This chain connects TRBV20-1 to TRBJ2-3; tentatively, D is TRBD2 (6 bases). CDR1 DFQATT and CDR2 SNEGSKA come from the germline V gene (reference sequence). V was shortened by 1 base and J by 0 bases, with 8 bases between the two germline ends. CDR3 size: 14 residues. CDR3 sequence: CSARVAASTDTQYF. The CDR3 nucleotides are TGCAGTGCTAGAGTAGCGGCTAGCACAGATACGCAGTATTTT.

The chain is built from TRBV9 and TRBJ2-3; D perhaps matches TRBD1 (6 bases). The CDR3 is made up of 15 amino acids. Trimming removed 1 base from V and 0 bases from J, with 9 bases in between. Germline lookup yields CDR1 SGDLS and CDR2 YYNGEE. CDR3 sequence reads: CASSVFQGSTDTQYF. Here the CDR3 DNA reads TGTGCCAGCAGCGTATTCCAGGGGAGCACAGATACGCAGTATTTT.

This clone has a count of ten or more. This rearrangement joins TRBV5-8 to TRBJ2-2; D may be TRBD2 (5 bases). The CDR3 runs to 15 residues. CDR1 and CDR2 (germline): SGHTS, YDEGEE. V was clipped by 2 bases and J by 6 bases, with 14 bases between them. Written as DNA, the CDR3 is TGTGCCAGCAGCTTCTATGAGGGTTGGTCCGGGGAGCTGTTTTTT. Its translation: CASSFYEGWSGELFF.

This clone was counted ten times or more. This sequence joins TRBV20-1 and TRBJ2-1; a possible D gene is TRBD2 (5 bases). The V and J ends lost 5 bases and 0 bases respectively, with 14 bases between them. Germline-derived CDR1 and CDR2 are DFQATT and SNEGSKA (reference sequence). The CDR3 is made up of 15 amino acids. CDR3 nucleotides: TGCAGTGCTCCCCTCCCTAGCACCTCCTACAATGAGCAGTTCTTC. Translating gives CSAPLPSTSYNEQFF.

This clone showed up many times. The chain employs TRBV5-8 and TRBJ2-3; tentatively, D is TRBD1 (5 bases). V was shortened by 1 base and J by 8 bases, with 14 bases between the two germline ends. The CDR3 totals 14 residues. Germline V gene lookup returns CDR1 SGHTS and CDR2 YDEGEE. CDR3 in amino acids: CASSLWGPSLTQYF. Written as DNA, the CDR3 is TGTGCCAGCAGCTTGTGGGGCCCTTCCCTTACGCAGTATTTT.

The table lists this clone with many counts. The J gene is TRBJ1-4, the V gene TRBV15, with 11 nucleotides matching TRBD1. Looked up from germline, CDR1 is LNHNV and CDR2 is YYDKDF (reference sequence). V shed 0 bases, J shed 8 bases, and the junction held 2 bases outside the gene matches. CDR3 length equals 15 residues. In nucleotides, the CDR3 is TGTGCCACCAGCAGAGATCGGACAGGGGGCGAAAAACTGTTTTTT. Its protein is CATSRDRTGGEKLFF.

This clone was seen ten or more times. V usage is TRBV3-1 and J usage is TRBJ1-2; no clear D gene. Germline V gene sequence: CDR1 LGHDT, CDR2 YNNKEL (reference sequence). The CDR3 covers 12 residues. Trimming took off 5 bases at V and 4 bases at J, with 8 bases between the two ends. For the CDR3, the DNA is TGTGCCAGCAGCACCCAGTCCTATGGCTACACCTTC. It codes for CASSTQSYGYTF.